Listed below are T cell receptor beta chains from one sample, sequenced in a study of beta chain features in type 1 diabetes. Assay used: immunoSEQ multiplex PCR; TCRdb lists only in-frame clones, some missing. The repertoire holds around 430,000 clones, about 29% seen once, with roughly 0.066% in the top ten. The sequenced sample consisted of naive CD4+ T cells from blood. All receptors derive from a man between 18 and 29 years old in good health. CDR3s include the opening cysteine and the closing phenylalanine or tryptophan. The order of the fields is V gene, J gene, D gene, clone size, CDR3 length, CDR3 protein, CDR3 DNA. D genes are given only for firm matches. Clone size, where shown, is once, few, many, or a class for clones that have expanded.

V gene: TRBV15; J gene: TRBJ2-5; D gene: NA; clone size: few; CDR3 length: 16; CDR3 protein: CATSRGGTVEQETQYF; CDR3 DNA: TGTGCCACCAGCAGAGGGGGGACGGTCGAGCAAGAGACCCAGTACTTC
V gene: TRBV29-1; J gene: TRBJ1-1; D gene: NA; clone size: NA; CDR3 length: 16; CDR3 protein: CSVDRIRQALNTEAFF; CDR3 DNA: TGCAGCGTTGATAGGATACGGCAGGCCCTGAACACTGAAGCTTTCTTT
V gene: TRBV19; J gene: TRBJ2-7; D gene: TRBD2; clone size: few; CDR3 length: 14; CDR3 protein: CASSILAGAYEQYF; CDR3 DNA: TGTGCCAGTAGTATCCTAGCGGGGGCCTACGAGCAGTACTTC
V gene: TRBV7-2; J gene: TRBJ2-1; D gene: TRBD1; clone size: few; CDR3 length: 15; CDR3 protein: CASSPVDRGYNEQFF; CDR3 DNA: TGTGCCAGCAGCCCGGTGGACAGGGGTTACAATGAGCAGTTCTTC
V gene: TRBV9; J gene: TRBJ2-1; D gene: NA; clone size: NA; CDR3 length: 12; CDR3 protein: CASSVVGSEQFF; CDR3 DNA: TGTGCCAGCAGCGTAGTAGGTTCTGAGCAGTTCTTC
V gene: TRBV5-4; J gene: TRBJ2-7; D gene: NA; clone size: NA; CDR3 length: 15; CDR3 protein: CASSFKSTDSYEQYF; CDR3 DNA: TGTGCCAGCAGCTTTAAGTCGACAGACTCCTACGAGCAGTACTTC
V gene: TRBV6-1; J gene: TRBJ2-6; D gene: NA; clone size: once; CDR3 length: 15; CDR3 protein: CASSETGSGANVLTF; CDR3 DNA: TGTGCCAGCAGTGAAACTGGCTCTGGGGCCAACGTCCTGACTTTC
V gene: TRBV7-2; J gene: TRBJ2-5; D gene: NA; clone size: few; CDR3 length: 15; CDR3 protein: CASSLVAGPGETQYF; CDR3 DNA: TGTGCCAGCAGCTTAGTTGCGGGACCAGGGGAGACCCAGTACTTC
V gene: TRBV4-2; J gene: TRBJ2-5; D gene: NA; clone size: NA; CDR3 length: 14; CDR3 protein: CASGNPLVSQTQYF; CDR3 DNA: TGTGCCAGCGGGAACCCGCTAGTCAGCCAGACCCAGTACTTC
V gene: TRBV30; J gene: TRBJ2-6; D gene: NA; clone size: NA; CDR3 length: 16; CDR3 protein: CAWRSPPGTGANVLTF; CDR3 DNA: TGTGCCTGGAGGTCCCCGCCCGGGACTGGGGCCAACGTCCTGACTTTC
V gene: TRBV18; J gene: TRBJ1-5; D gene: NA; clone size: NA; CDR3 length: 13; CDR3 protein: CASSQGSNQPQHF; CDR3 DNA: TGTGCCAGCTCACAGGGAAGCAATCAGCCCCAGCATTTT
V gene: TRBV7-8; J gene: TRBJ2-7; D gene: NA; clone size: NA; CDR3 length: 15; CDR3 protein: CASSLNRDPQDEQYF; CDR3 DNA: TGTGCCAGCAGTTTGAACAGGGACCCGCAGGACGAGCAGTACTTC
V gene: TRBV28; J gene: TRBJ2-1; D gene: TRBD2; clone size: NA; CDR3 length: 14; CDR3 protein: CASSLSGSWREQFF; CDR3 DNA: TGTGCCAGCAGCCTTAGCGGGAGCTGGCGTGAGCAGTTCTTC
V gene: TRBV30; J gene: TRBJ1-2; D gene: TRBD1; clone size: few; CDR3 length: 17; CDR3 protein: CAWSHGRTGLTNYGYTF; CDR3 DNA: TGTGCCTGGAGTCACGGAAGGACAGGACTAACTAACTATGGCTACACCTTC
V gene: TRBV25-1; J gene: TRBJ2-6; D gene: NA; clone size: few; CDR3 length: 16; CDR3 protein: CASSPFSYSGANVLTF; CDR3 DNA: TGTGCCAGCAGTCCCTTCTCCTACTCTGGGGCCAACGTCCTGACTTTC
V gene: TRBV30; J gene: TRBJ2-2; D gene: NA; clone size: NA; CDR3 length: 13; CDR3 protein: CAWSVWGAGELFF; CDR3 DNA: TGTGCCTGGAGTGTTTGGGGCGCCGGGGAGCTGTTTTTT
V gene: TRBV30; J gene: TRBJ2-5; D gene: NA; clone size: NA; CDR3 length: 13; CDR3 protein: CAWGGIGKETQYF; CDR3 DNA: TGTGCCTGGGGGGGTATCGGCAAAGAGACCCAGTACTTC
V gene: TRBV29-1; J gene: TRBJ2-2; D gene: TRBD2; clone size: NA; CDR3 length: 16; CDR3 protein: CSVDPGTSGDTGELFF; CDR3 DNA: TGCAGCGTTGACCCCGGGACTAGCGGGGACACCGGGGAGCTGTTTTTT
V gene: TRBV5-4; J gene: TRBJ2-5; D gene: NA; clone size: NA; CDR3 length: 16; CDR3 protein: CASSLGRVTAQETQYF; CDR3 DNA: TGTGCCAGCAGCTTGGGAAGGGTGACAGCCCAAGAGACCCAGTACTTC
V gene: TRBV7-8; J gene: TRBJ2-3; D gene: NA; clone size: NA; CDR3 length: 14; CDR3 protein: CASSLTSVADTQYF; CDR3 DNA: TGTGCCAGCAGCCTCACTAGTGTTGCAGATACGCAGTATTTT
V gene: TRBV30; J gene: TRBJ1-2; D gene: NA; clone size: few; CDR3 length: 13; CDR3 protein: CAWSVSANYGYTF; CDR3 DNA: TGTGCCTGGAGTGTATCGGCAAACTATGGCTACACCTTC
V gene: TRBV7-9; J gene: TRBJ2-6; D gene: TRBD1; clone size: few; CDR3 length: 17; CDR3 protein: CASSPRTGRAGANVLTF; CDR3 DNA: TGTGCCAGCAGCCCTCGGACAGGGCGGGCTGGGGCCAACGTCCTGACTTTC
V gene: TRBV10-3; J gene: TRBJ2-7; D gene: NA; clone size: once; CDR3 length: 18; CDR3 protein: CAISESSSGPRASYEQYF; CDR3 DNA: TGTGCCATCAGTGAGTCGAGCTCTGGGCCTAGGGCCTCCTACGAGCAGTACTTC
V gene: TRBV30; J gene: TRBJ1-4; D gene: NA; clone size: few; CDR3 length: 13; CDR3 protein: CACYRATNEKLFF; CDR3 DNA: TGTGCCTGCTACAGGGCAACTAATGAAAAACTGTTTTTT
V gene: TRBV29-1; J gene: TRBJ2-7; D gene: NA; clone size: NA; CDR3 length: 12; CDR3 protein: CSVVTPYYEQYF; CDR3 DNA: TGCAGCGTCGTGACTCCCTACTACGAGCAGTACTTC
V gene: TRBV4-3; J gene: TRBJ2-3; D gene: TRBD2; clone size: once; CDR3 length: 19; CDR3 protein: CASSQEGTSGIYSTDTQYF; CDR3 DNA: TGCGCCAGCAGCCAAGAAGGAACTAGCGGGATCTATAGCACAGATACGCAGTATTTT
V gene: TRBV5-1; J gene: TRBJ2-2; D gene: NA; clone size: NA; CDR3 length: 14; CDR3 protein: CASSLEAATGELFF; CDR3 DNA: TGCGCCAGCAGCTTGGAAGCAGCGACCGGGGAGCTGTTTTTT